What follows are 10 T cell receptor beta chains derived from one specimen sequenced in a study of shared clonotypes between healthy human individuals. The method was immunoSEQ multiplex PCR; TCRdb's version includes in-frame clones alone and lacks a portion of them. The profile shows about 1 million clones, around four fifths of them singletons. Source material: memory CD4+ T cells sorted from blood. Subset denoted: CD45RA-negative fraction. The origin of the receptors is a man younger than 35 in good health.

This clone was counted once. V gene TRBV5-1 combines with J gene TRBJ1-1; tentatively, D is TRBD1 (6 bases). This CDR3 region has 13 residues. Trimming shortened V by 5 bases and J by 3 bases, and 11 bases separated the two germline ends. Germline V lookup: CDR1 SGHRS, CDR2 YFSETQ. CDR3 sequence (DNA): TGCGCCAGCAGATTCGGGGGCGACACTGAAGCTTTCTTT. It specifies CASRFGGDTEAFF.

This rearrangement joins TRBV6-1 to TRBJ2-7, with D tentatively TRBD2 (5 bases). The V gene's germline CDR1 is MNHNS and CDR2 SASEGT. This CDR3 contains 10 residues. The V gene lost 8 bases and the J gene lost 5 bases, with 7 bases spanning the gap. The CDR3: CASGRDEQYF. The CDR3, as DNA: TGTGCCAGCGGGCGGGACGAGCAGTACTTC.

This clone was observed many times. V gene TRBV6-5 combines with J gene TRBJ1-1; TRBD1 agrees at 7 bases. Germline CDR1 is MNHEY and CDR2 is SVGAGI. The CDR3 is 14 amino acids. The ends lost 6 bases at V and 5 bases at J; junction bases unmatched: 9. The CDR3 region has the DNA TGTGCCAGCAGGGCCAAAAGCAGGGGGACTGAAGCTTTCTTT. Encoded protein: CASRAKSRGTEAFF.

This chain links TRBV19 with TRBJ2-3; possible D gene TRBD2, 5 bases. V lost 2 bases and J lost 6, with 15 bases in between. The CDR3 extends over 15 amino acids. Germline loops: CDR1 LNHDA, CDR2 SQIVND (reference sequence). As DNA, the CDR3 is TGTGCCAGTAGTATATGGGCTAGTAGAGGGGATACGCAGTATTTT. Translating it yields CASSIWASRGDTQYF.

This clone was seen just once. The rearrangement uses TRBV28 and TRBJ2-7; D is possibly TRBD2 (6 bases). The germline gives CDR1 MDHEN, CDR2 SYDVKM. Trimming shortened V by 7 bases and J by 0 bases, and 13 bases separated the two germline ends. The CDR3 consists of 14 residues. The CDR3: CASTGVSHSYEQYF. For the CDR3, the DNA is TGTGCCAGCACGGGGGTGTCCCACTCCTACGAGCAGTACTTC.

About this clone itself: The junction departs from germline at one end; a sequencing error may be responsible. This CDR3 is also generated by other DNA sequences in the sample. The CDR3 bases are TGTGCCACCAGCAGGGACACCCACTACGAGCAGTACTTT. As protein: CATSRDTHYEQYF. The rearrangement joins TRBV15 to TRBJ2-7; perhaps TRBD1 as D (5 bases). Per the germline V gene, CDR1 is LNHNV and CDR2 is YYDKDF (reference sequence). The CDR3 totals 13 residues.

This chain connects TRBV19 to TRBJ1-4; D is unresolved. V lost 4 bases to trimming and J lost 8 bases, with 14 bases between them. Germline lookup yields CDR1 LNHDA and CDR2 SQIVND (reference sequence). The CDR3 consists of 14 residues. CDR3 protein: CASSTRQVGEKLFF. The CDR3 DNA follows: TGTGCCAGTAGTACCAGACAAGTTGGGGAAAAACTGTTTTTT.

Points on this clone: Just one base apart from a much larger clone, this may be a read error. The chain recombines TRBV7-2 with TRBJ1-5; D remains unclear. CDR1 and CDR2 (germline): SGHTA, FQGNSA. The CDR3 is 12 amino acids. V lost 1 base, J lost 2 bases, and 0 bases lay in between. CDR3 in DNA: TGTGCCAGCAGCTTAGGCAATCAGCCCCAGCATTTT. Translated, it gives CASSLGNQPQHF.

V and J are TRBV6-1 and TRBJ2-7; TRBD1 matches 12 bases. Unmatched junction bases numbered 8, after V lost 10 bases and J lost 4 bases. CDR3 length equals 14 residues. CDR1 and CDR2 from the germline V gene are MNHNS and SASEGT. The CDR3 DNA is TGTGCCACCGCCCGGGACAGGGGGCTGTACGAGCAGTACTTC. Protein: CATARDRGLYEQYF.

V gene TRBV7-9 combines with J gene TRBJ1-1, with D possibly matching TRBD1 (5 bases). The CDR3 contains 14 residues. CDR1 is SEHNR and CDR2 is FQNEAQ in the germline V gene (reference sequence). V lost 1 base, J lost 0 bases, and 6 bases lay in between. This CDR3 reads CASSLGGVNTEAFF. In nucleotides, the CDR3 is TGTGCCAGCAGCTTAGGGGGCGTGAACACTGAAGCTTTCTTT.